Given below is one T cell receptor (beta chain) in context. Its antigen is still unknown. Base-call qualities are not available, and no considerably larger clone is one nucleotide away. The trial excluded patients who had a history of autoimmune disease or were on systemic immunosuppression. Peripheral blood for TCR sequencing was collected from all dose cohorts at baseline, on cycle 4 day 1, and on cycle 7 day 1. Samples came from an open-label, multicenter, first-in-human phase I dose-escalation trial of ivuxolimab. Adults with locally advanced or metastatic head and neck squamous cell, hepatocellular, melanoma or renal cell carcinoma were enrolled in the trial. Before TCR sequencing, CD4+ and CD8+ T cells were separately sorted from peripheral blood. These data belong to a study of OX40 agonist ivuxolimab in advanced cancers. Study-level background: Ivuxolimab was an agonistic, fully human IgG2 monoclonal antibody directed against OX40 (CD134), a costimulatory receptor. The monotherapy dose-escalation portion (N of about 50 patients) of the phase I ivuxolimab trial is reported in the paper. Among the 52 dose-escalation patients, some 19 had hepatocellular carcinoma, approximately 15 melanoma, 9 renal cell carcinoma and 9 head and neck cancer. Partial responses were achieved by three dose-escalation patients, of whom one had hepatocellular carcinoma and two had cutaneous melanoma. In the dose-escalation cohort, roughly four fifths of patients were male, and the mean age was roughly 60 years, with a range of about 23 to 85. Patients were allowed to have had prior anti-PD-1, anti-PD-L1 or anti-CTLA-4 therapy, and 40% of the dose-escalation patients had been treated with checkpoint inhibitors. Intravenous ivuxolimab was administered to patients every 2 weeks at six dose levels: 0.01, 0.1, 0.3, 1.5, 3 and 10 mg/kg. Peripheral TCRbeta sequencing aimed to test whether ivuxolimab altered TCR sequence diversity and caused clonal T-cell expansion. Overall study outcomes, separate from this receptor: Clonal expansion of both CD4+ and CD8+ blood T cells was observed from baseline to week 6 at doses 0.1 to 3.0 mg/kg. The antigen specificity of the clonally expanded peripheral T cells was not determined. After ivuxolimab, expanded clones were on average more numerous among CD8+ T cells than among CD4+ T cells. Low levels of normalized T-cell clonal expansion were also seen in some nonresponding patients. In the 0.1-3.0 mg/kg groups, partial responders were among the patients with the lowest normalized peripheral clonal expansion, particularly in CD8+ T cells.

Genomic DNA was extracted from sorted cells for sequencing of the TCRbeta CDR3 region. The immunoSEQ Assay was used to sequence the TCRbeta CDR3 regions. What TCRdb holds here is the immuneACCESS table cut down to in-frame rearrangements. Part of the clones is not present; checked against another copy, under half of the missing clones reflect an unresolved V gene, and the others are unexplained. For this sample the table gives tens of thousands of clones, of which 75% to 85% were detected only once. The ten largest clones capture around 8.2% of the sample. CDR1 and CDR2, looked up from the germline V gene, are SGHRS and YFSETQ. Its CDR3 holds 15 amino acids, cysteine through phenylalanine. Only the CDR3 portion is preserved as DNA: 45 bases, with reading frame beginning at the first base. For this chain, trimming is 4 bases at the V end and 0 bases at the J end, and the number of junction bases without a gene match is 7.

The source material was CD4+ or CD8+ T cells sorted from blood, sampled in a trial of the OX40 agonist ivuxolimab. The TCR was taken from an adult with an advanced solid tumor such as melanoma, head and neck, liver or kidney cancer. This receptor chain uses TRBV5-1 and TRBJ2-7; 7 junctional bases match TRBD1. CDR3 region: CASSIATGSSYEQYF. The DNA sequence reads TGCGCCAGCAGCATTGCGACAGGGAGCTCCTACGAGCAGTACTTC.